This entry concerns a single TCR beta chain. TCRdb keeps only in-frame clones here, not all; method: immunoSEQ multiplex PCR. The repertoire includes about 140,000 clones, around 84% of them detected once, and approximately 7.6% sits in the top ten. Germline values: CDR1 SGHNT, CDR2 YENEEA. V was cut by 3 bases and J by 2 bases, with 8 bases left in between. The CDR3 sequence is 13 residues long. This entry is derived from a study of cytotoxic CD8 clonotypes in ibrutinib-treated CLL. The sequence was obtained from a human donor with chronic lymphocytic leukemia. The V and J genes are TRBV11-3 and TRBJ2-7; D may match TRBD1 or TRBD2 (6 bases each). Sequences were derived from PBMCs, sampled after 36 months of ibrutinib treatment. The chain's CDR3 is CASSLRGAYEQYF. The CDR3 DNA sequence: TGTGCCAGCAGCTTGAGGGGGGCCTACGAGCAGTACTTC.